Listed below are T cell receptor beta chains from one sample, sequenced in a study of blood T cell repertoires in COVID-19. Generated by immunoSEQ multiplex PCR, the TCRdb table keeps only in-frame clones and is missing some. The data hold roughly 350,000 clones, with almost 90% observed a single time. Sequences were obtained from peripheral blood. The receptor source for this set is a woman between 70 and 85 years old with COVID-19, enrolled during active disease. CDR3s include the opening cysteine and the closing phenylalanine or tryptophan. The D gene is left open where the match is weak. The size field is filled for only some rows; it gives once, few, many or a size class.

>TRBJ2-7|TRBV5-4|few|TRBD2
TGTGCCAGCAGCTTGGATCCAGTAGCGGGGGAGCAGTACTTC
CASSLDPVAGEQYF
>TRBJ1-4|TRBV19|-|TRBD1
TGTGCCAGTAGTATATGGGGACAGGGTAATGAAAAACTGTTTTTT
CASSIWGQGNEKLFF
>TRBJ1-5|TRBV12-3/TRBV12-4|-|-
TGTGCCAGCACCCCGAGGGAAGATCAGCCCCAGCATTTT
CASTPREDQPQHF
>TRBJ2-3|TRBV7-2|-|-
TGTGCCAGCAGCTTACAGGGCATGAGCACAGATACGCAGTATTTT
CASSLQGMSTDTQYF
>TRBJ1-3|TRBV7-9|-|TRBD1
TGTGCCAGCAGCCTACGGACAGGTGTGAGTGGAAACACCATATATTTT
CASSLRTGVSGNTIYF
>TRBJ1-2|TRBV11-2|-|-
TGTGCCAGCAGCCAGCGGGGGGCAGGCGGCTACACCTTC
CASSQRGAGGYTF
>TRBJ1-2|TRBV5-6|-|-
TGTGCCAGCAGCTTCTTTCAGGGGTATGGCTACACCTTC
CASSFFQGYGYTF
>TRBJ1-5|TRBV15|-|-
TGTGCCACCAGCAAGGACAGAGGTAGCAATCAGCCCCAGCATTTT
CATSKDRGSNQPQHF
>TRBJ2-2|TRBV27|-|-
TGTGCCAGCAGTTTTTCCGCGAACACCGGGGAGCTGTTTTTT
CASSFSANTGELFF
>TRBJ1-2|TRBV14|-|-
TGTGCCAGCAGTCCGACAGTTTACTATGGCTACACCTTC
CASSPTVYYGYTF
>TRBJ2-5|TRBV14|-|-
TGTGCCAGCAGCCAGCCTAACAGACCACCCGGGACCCAGTACTTC
CASSQPNRPPGTQYF
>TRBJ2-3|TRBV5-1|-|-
TGCGCCAGCAGCTTGGGAGAGGGAGCAGATACGCAGTATTTT
CASSLGEGADTQYF
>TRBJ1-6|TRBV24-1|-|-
TGTGCCACCGCTCAGGGGTATAATTCACCCCTCCACTTT
CATAQGYNSPLHF
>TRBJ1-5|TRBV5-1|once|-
TGCGCCAGCAGCTTGGAGGGGCCGGGTAATCAGCCCCAGCATTTT
CASSLEGPGNQPQHF
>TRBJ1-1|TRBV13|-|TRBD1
TGTGCCAGCAGCTTTTGGGAGACAGGGGGCATGAACACTGAAGCTTTCTTT
CASSFWETGGMNTEAFF
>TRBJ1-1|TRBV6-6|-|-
TGTGCCAGCAGTTCACTACGTACTGAAGCTTTCTTT
CASSSLRTEAFF
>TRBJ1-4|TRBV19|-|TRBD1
TGTGCCACAACTGACAGGGGAGGGACTAATGAAAAACTGTTTTTT
CATTDRGGTNEKLFF
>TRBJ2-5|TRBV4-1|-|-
TGCGCCAGCAGCCAAGAGGGGCGGGGTCAAGAGACCCAGTACTTC
CASSQEGRGQETQYF
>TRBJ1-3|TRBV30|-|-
TGTGCCTGGAGTCGGTCCCATGGAAACACCATATATTTT
CAWSRSHGNTIYF
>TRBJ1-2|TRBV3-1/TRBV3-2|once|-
TGTGCCAGCAGCCAAGAAATTAGACAGCGTGGGGGCTACACCTTC
CASSQEIRQRGGYTF
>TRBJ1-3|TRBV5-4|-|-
TGTGCCAGCAGTTACGACTTGAGTACTGGAAACACCATATATTTT
CASSYDLSTGNTIYF
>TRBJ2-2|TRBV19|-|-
TGTGCCAGTAGTATAATAGGGGTGAACACCGGGGAGCTGTTTTTT
CASSIIGVNTGELFF
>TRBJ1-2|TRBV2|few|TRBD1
TGTGCCAGCAGGGGGGACAGCCACTATGGCTACACCTTC
CASRGDSHYGYTF
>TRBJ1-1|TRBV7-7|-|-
TGTGCCAGCAGCGCTGACACGAACACTGAAGCTTTCTTT
CASSADTNTEAFF
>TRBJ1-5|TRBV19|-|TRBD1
TGTGCCAGTAGTATTAAGGACAGGGGAGATCAGCCCCAGCATTTT
CASSIKDRGDQPQHF
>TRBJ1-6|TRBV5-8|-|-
TGTGCCAGCAAGCCCGCGGGTGCGGGGAATTCACCCCTCCACTTT
CASKPAGAGNSPLHF
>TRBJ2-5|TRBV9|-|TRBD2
TGTGCCAGCAGCCCTAGCGGGGGGGCCGGGGAGACCCAGTACTTC
CASSPSGGAGETQYF
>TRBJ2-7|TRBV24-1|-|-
TGTGCCACCAGTGCGGCGGGAACCTCCTACGAGCAGTACTTC
CATSAAGTSYEQYF
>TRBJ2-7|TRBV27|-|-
TGTGCCAGCAGTAGGGGGACCCCGGTGTACGAGCAGTACTTC
CASSRGTPVYEQYF
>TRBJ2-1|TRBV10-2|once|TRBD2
TGCGCCAGTAAAGCGGGGGGAATTAGCTCCTACAATGAGCAGTTCTTC
CASKAGGISSYNEQFF
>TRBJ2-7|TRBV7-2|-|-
TGTGCCAGCAGCTTAGTGGGGGGCAGGGGGAGCTCCTACGAGCAGTACTTC
CASSLVGGRGSSYEQYF
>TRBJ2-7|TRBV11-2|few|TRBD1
TGTGCCAGCAGCTCTTACAGGGGAACCTACGAGCAGTACTTC
CASSSYRGTYEQYF
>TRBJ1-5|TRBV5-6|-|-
TGTGCCAGCAGCTTGTTTGGGGAAGCGGATCAGCCCCAGCATTTT
CASSLFGEADQPQHF
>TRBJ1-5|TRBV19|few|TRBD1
TGTGCCAGTAGTACCCTTGGGACAGGGAGTTATCAGCCCCAGCATTTT
CASSTLGTGSYQPQHF
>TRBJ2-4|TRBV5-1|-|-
TGCGCCAGCAGCTTGGACAGCTCACTAGCCAAAAACATTCAGTACTTC
CASSLDSSLAKNIQYF
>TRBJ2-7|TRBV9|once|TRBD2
TGTGCCAGCAGCCCCTCGGGAGGGGCCTACGAGCAGTACTTC
CASSPSGGAYEQYF
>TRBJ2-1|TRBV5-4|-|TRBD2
TGTGCCAGCAGCTCCGGCGGGGGGGCGAGGAATGAGCAGTTCTTC
CASSSGGGARNEQFF
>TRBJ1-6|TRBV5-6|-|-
TGTGCCAGCAGCTTGGGACAGCAGAATTCACCCCTCCACTTT
CASSLGQQNSPLHF
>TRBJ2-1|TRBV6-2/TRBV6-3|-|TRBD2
TGTGCCAGCAGTACCCGCGGGGGAGCCCTACCCTACAATGAGCAGTTCTTC
CASSTRGGALPYNEQFF
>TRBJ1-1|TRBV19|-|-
TGTGCCAGTCGGACGGGAAACACTGAAGCTTTCTTT
CASRTGNTEAFF
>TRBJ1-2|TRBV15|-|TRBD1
TGTGCCACCAGCATGACAGGGTGGGATAACTATGGCTACACCTTC
CATSMTGWDNYGYTF
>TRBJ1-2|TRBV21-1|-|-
TGTGCCAGCAGCAAAGGGGCAGGGGACGTCTATGGCTACACCTTC
CASSKGAGDVYGYTF
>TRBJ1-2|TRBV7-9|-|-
TGTGCCAGCAGCTTAGGTGTTCACGGACAGCAGGGGTATGGCTACACCTTC
CASSLGVHGQQGYGYTF
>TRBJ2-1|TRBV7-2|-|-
TGTGCCAGCAGATGGACTGGTAGCTCCTACAATGAGCAGTTCTTC
CASRWTGSSYNEQFF
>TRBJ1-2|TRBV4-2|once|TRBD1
TGTGCCAGCAGCCTATCCGGGACAGGGGGCGGCTATGGCTACACCTTC
CASSLSGTGGGYGYTF
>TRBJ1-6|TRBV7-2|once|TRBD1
TGTGCCAGCAGAGGGACAGGGCACAATTCACCCCTCCACTTT
CASRGTGHNSPLHF
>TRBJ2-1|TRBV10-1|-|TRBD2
TGCGCCAGCAGTGAGTCGGGACTAGCAAATGAGCAGTTCTTC
CASSESGLANEQFF
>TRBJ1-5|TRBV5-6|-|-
TGTGCCAGCAGCTTGCGACAGGCCGAGCTTTCTCAGCCCCAGCATTTT
CASSLRQAELSQPQHF
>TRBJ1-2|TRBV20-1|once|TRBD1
TGCAGTGCTACTGACACCGGGACAGGGGGCTTAGGCTACACCTTC
CSATDTGTGGLGYTF
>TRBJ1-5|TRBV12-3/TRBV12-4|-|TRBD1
TGTGCCAGCAGACGGGCAGGGGGACAGCCCCAGCATTTT
CASRRAGGQPQHF
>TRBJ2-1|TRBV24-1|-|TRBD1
TGTGCCACCAGTGATTTAGGTTGGCAGGGGGCATCCAATGAGCAGTTCTTC
CATSDLGWQGASNEQFF
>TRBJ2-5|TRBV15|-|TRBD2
TGTGCCACCAGCAGAGAGACTAGCGGGGGGGAGACCCAGTACTTC
CATSRETSGGETQYF
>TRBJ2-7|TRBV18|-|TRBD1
TGTGCCAGCTCACTGGACCTGGGGCAGGGGGTATACGAGCAGTACTTC
CASSLDLGQGVYEQYF
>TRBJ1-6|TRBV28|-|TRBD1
TGTGCCAGCAGTAACTCCGGGACAGGGAATTCACCCCTCCACTTT
CASSNSGTGNSPLHF